The 21 T cell receptor beta chains presented below share a single source sample, sequenced in a study of PD-1 blockade in mismatch repair-deficient tumors. The assay was immunoSEQ multiplex PCR, and TCRdb's table has in-frame clones only and misses some. This sample has approximately 80,000 clones; around 80% occur once, and the top ten carry around 5.5%. This material consisted of peripheral blood, taken 44 weeks after starting pembrolizumab. The origin of the receptors is an adult with mismatch repair-deficient cancer.

The chain employs TRBV5-1 and TRBJ2-7; 9 bases fit TRBD1. V lost 3 bases, J lost 3 bases, and 4 bases stayed unmatched. Germline assignment: CDR1 SGHRS and CDR2 YFSETQ. The CDR3 is made up of 14 amino acids. This CDR3 reads CASSSSTGGYEQYF. Here the CDR3 DNA reads TGCGCCAGCAGCTCCTCGACAGGGGGCTACGAGCAGTACTTC.

This sequence joins TRBV7-6 and TRBJ2-7, with TRBD2 identical over 9 bases. The junction had 14 bases not matched to a gene; V was cut back by 1 base and J by 4 bases. CDR1 and CDR2 from the germline V gene are SGHVS and FNYEAQ. The CDR3 contains 18 residues. The CDR3 here is CASSLGLREGRGVYEQYF. CDR3 DNA: TGTGCCAGCAGCTTAGGGCTGCGGGAGGGCCGGGGCGTGTACGAGCAGTACTTC.

The chain carries TRBV25-1 and TRBJ2-7; D uncertain. CDR3 size: 13 residues. Germline-derived CDR1 and CDR2 are MGHDK and SYGVNS. The V gene lost 3 bases and the J gene lost 2 bases, with 8 bases spanning the gap. CDR3 nucleotide sequence: TGTGCCAGCAGTGAGGTCGGAACCTACGAGCAGTACTTC. Protein sequence: CASSEVGTYEQYF.

This clone came up many times. This sequence joins TRBV6-4 and TRBJ2-7; unclear D gene. The length of the CDR3 is 13 residues. The V end was cut by 2 bases, the J end by 0 bases, with 5 bases between. Per the germline V gene, CDR1 is MRHNA and CDR2 is SNTAGT. The DNA for the CDR3 is TGTGCCAGCAGTGACGGGGACTCCTACGAGCAGTACTTC. Protein product: CASSDGDSYEQYF.

V is TRBV6-5 and J is TRBJ1-1; D remains ambiguous. The CDR3 length is 11 residues. V lost 7 bases and J lost 3, with 6 bases in between. Per germline, CDR1 MNHEY and CDR2 SVGAGI. CDR3 amino acids: CASIGYTEAFF. CDR3 nucleotide sequence: TGTGCCAGCATTGGGTACACTGAAGCTTTCTTT.

The chain employs TRBV7-6 and TRBJ2-1; D gene unclear. The V end was cut by 1 base, the J end by 8 bases, with 15 bases between. Germline V gene data show CDR1 as SGHVS and CDR2 as FNYEAQ. There are 15 residues in the CDR3. CDR3 in amino acids: CASSLVAGVVDEQFF. DNA for the CDR3: TGTGCCAGCAGCTTAGTGGCCGGCGTTGTCGATGAGCAGTTCTTC. Filled out from reference TRBV7-6 and TRBJ2-1, the complete variable domain reads GAGVSQSPRYKVTKRGQDVALRCDPISGHVSLYWYRQALGQGPEFLTYFNYEAQQDKSGLPNDRFSAERPEGSISTLTIQRTEQRDSAMYRCASSLVAGVVDEQFFGPGTRLTVL.

This rearrangement joins TRBV5-6 to TRBJ1-1; a possible D gene is TRBD1 (5 bases). The CDR3 consists of 16 residues. V was cut by 1 base and J by 4 bases, with 17 bases left in between. Germline assignment: CDR1 SGHDT and CDR2 YYEEEE. CDR3 sequence reads: CASSLLGTDWGTEAFF. CDR3 DNA: TGTGCCAGCAGCTTGCTCGGGACTGATTGGGGCACTGAAGCTTTCTTT.

V is TRBV19 and J is TRBJ1-1; D uncertain. Germline V gives CDR1 LNHDA, CDR2 SQIVND (reference sequence). V lost 0 bases and J 0 bases, leaving 11 bases between the germline ends. The CDR3 sequence is 16 residues long. The CDR3 spells CASSIEKGGVNTEAFF. The CDR3 nucleotides are TGTGCCAGTAGTATAGAAAAGGGCGGTGTGAACACTGAAGCTTTCTTT.

V is TRBV7-9 and J is TRBJ2-2; no firm D call. V dropped 4 bases and J dropped 1 base, with 13 bases sitting between them. The CDR3 has 16 residues. CDR1 and CDR2 from the germline V gene are SEHNR and FQNEAQ (reference sequence). DNA of the CDR3: TGTGCCAGCAGCTCCAGGACCCCTGGGAACACCGGGGAGCTGTTTTTT. The encoded protein is CASSSRTPGNTGELFF. The variable domain in full, with the rest retrieved from reference TRBV7-9 and TRBJ2-2, is DTGVSQNPRHKITKRGQNVTFRCDPISEHNRLYWYRQTLGQGPEFLTYFQNEAQLEKSRLLSDRFSAERPKGSFSTLEIQRTEQGDSAMYLCASSSRTPGNTGELFFGEGSRLTVL.

This CDR3 is CASSQVRGPSIYEQYF. DNA of the CDR3: TGCGCCAGCAGCCAGGTGAGGGGGCCGTCGATCTACGAGCAGTACTTC. The J gene is TRBJ2-7, the V gene TRBV4-1; 7 positions match TRBD1. Germline V gene sequence: CDR1 MGHRA, CDR2 YSYEKL. This CDR3 has 16 residues. V dropped 3 bases and J dropped 3; count of bases not matched to a gene: 11.

The CDR3 coding sequence is TGTGCCAGCAGCTTAGGGCAAGCGGGAGGCACAGATACGCAGTATTTT. Protein: CASSLGQAGGTDTQYF. The chain has TRBV7-3 and TRBJ2-3; 8 positions agree with TRBD2. From germline, CDR1 is SGHTA and CDR2 FQGTGA. The CDR3 length is 16 residues. V shed 2 bases and J 1 base; nucleotides not matched to a gene: 5.

This rearrangement joins TRBV10-3 to TRBJ2-1, with D possibly being TRBD2 (6 bases). With 7 bases removed from V and 2 bases from J, the gap between germline ends came to 12 bases. Germline CDR1 ENHRY, CDR2 SYGVKD. The length of the CDR3 is 14 residues. The CDR3 sequence: CAITKEGTYNEQFF. Here the CDR3 DNA reads TGTGCCATCACCAAGGAGGGAACCTACAATGAGCAGTTCTTC.

This clone occurred a few times. V usage is TRBV11-2 and J usage is TRBJ2-1; no reliable D call. Germline V gives CDR1 SGHAT, CDR2 FQNNGV. Trimming pared 0 bases from V and 11 bases from J, leaving 17 bases between. The CDR3 spans 15 residues. The CDR3 DNA reads as TGTGCCAGCAGCTTAGAGGCTAGTCCCGGTTCTAAGCAGTTCTTC. Amino acid sequence: CASSLEASPGSKQFF. Variable domain in full (rest from reference TRBV11-2 and TRBJ2-1): EAGVAQSPRYKIIEKRQSVAFWCNPISGHATLYWYQQILGQGPKLLIQFQNNGVVDDSQLPKDRFSAERLKGVDSTLKIQPAKLEDSAVYLCASSLEASPGSKQFFGPGTRLTVL.

V is TRBV7-3 and J is TRBJ2-2; D perhaps matches TRBD1 (5 bases). CDR3 length equals 15 residues. V was trimmed by 2 bases and J by 2 bases, leaving 9 bases between them. Per the germline V gene, CDR1 is SGHTA and CDR2 is FQGTGA. CDR3 nucleotides: TGTGCCAGCAGCTTATCCGGACAAAACACCGGGGAGCTGTTTTTT. Translating gives CASSLSGQNTGELFF.

The chain has TRBV7-9 and TRBJ2-7; D is unclear. The V end lost 1 base, the J end lost 6 bases, and 13 bases lay between the germline ends. Per the germline V gene, CDR1 is SEHNR and CDR2 is FQNEAQ (reference sequence). The CDR3 loop spans 14 amino acids. The CDR3 is CASSLDSSVGEQYF. CDR3 DNA: TGTGCCAGCAGCTTAGACAGCTCGGTAGGCGAGCAGTACTTC.

The rearrangement joins TRBV15 to TRBJ1-1; 10 nucleotides match TRBD1. The V gene end was trimmed by 0 bases and the J gene end by 3 bases; junction bases not matched to a gene: 1. CDR1 and CDR2 from the germline V gene are LNHNV and YYDKDF (reference sequence). The CDR3 spans 15 residues. The CDR3 DNA follows: TGTGCCACCAGCAGAGATGGGACAGGGGACACTGAAGCTTTCTTT. Its protein is CATSRDGTGDTEAFF.

This clone was seen only a few times. This sequence joins TRBV6-1 and TRBJ1-2; D is undetermined. The germline V gene encodes CDR1 MNHNS and CDR2 SASEGT. The CDR3 has 13 residues. V shed 0 bases and J shed 5 bases, with 7 bases lying between them. The CDR3 nucleotides are TGTGCCAGCAGTGAAGCAGGGAGGTATGGCTACACCTTC. This sequence encodes CASSEAGRYGYTF.

The chain has TRBV5-1 and TRBJ2-1; perhaps TRBD2 as D (6 bases). V gave up 0 bases and J gave up 8 bases, with 12 bases separating them. The CDR3 is 14 residues long. Germline loops: CDR1 SGHRS, CDR2 YFSETQ. The CDR3 region has the DNA TGCGCCAGCAGCTTGGCTTGGGGGGAGGATGAGCAGTTCTTC. It translates to CASSLAWGEDEQFF.

The V call is TRBV19, the J call TRBJ2-6; D is uncertain. This CDR3 region has 12 residues. Trimming stripped 7 bases from V and 2 bases from J, with 3 bases between. Germline CDR1 is LNHDA and CDR2 is SQIVND (reference sequence). The CDR3 DNA is TGTGCCAGTAATACTGGGGCCAACGTCCTGACTTTC. Residues: CASNTGANVLTF.

This clone was observed a handful of times. The CDR3 loop is CASSVAYGSYEQYF. The DNA of the CDR3 is TGTGCCAGCAGCGTAGCTTACGGCTCCTACGAGCAGTACTTC. The V call is TRBV9, the J call TRBJ2-7; D unresolved. V was pared by 0 bases and J by 0 bases, with 7 bases between. Per the germline V gene, CDR1 is SGDLS and CDR2 is YYNGEE. This CDR3 comprises 14 residues.

This chain connects TRBV6-5 to TRBJ2-7; 8 nucleotides match TRBD2. Trimming removed 4 bases from V and 3 bases from J; junction bases left unmatched: 5. The CDR3 spans 14 residues. Germline V gene sequence: CDR1 MNHEY, CDR2 SVGAGI. CDR3 amino acids: CASSSGTRFYEQYF. CDR3 bases: TGTGCCAGCAGTTCCGGGACTAGGTTCTACGAGCAGTACTTC.